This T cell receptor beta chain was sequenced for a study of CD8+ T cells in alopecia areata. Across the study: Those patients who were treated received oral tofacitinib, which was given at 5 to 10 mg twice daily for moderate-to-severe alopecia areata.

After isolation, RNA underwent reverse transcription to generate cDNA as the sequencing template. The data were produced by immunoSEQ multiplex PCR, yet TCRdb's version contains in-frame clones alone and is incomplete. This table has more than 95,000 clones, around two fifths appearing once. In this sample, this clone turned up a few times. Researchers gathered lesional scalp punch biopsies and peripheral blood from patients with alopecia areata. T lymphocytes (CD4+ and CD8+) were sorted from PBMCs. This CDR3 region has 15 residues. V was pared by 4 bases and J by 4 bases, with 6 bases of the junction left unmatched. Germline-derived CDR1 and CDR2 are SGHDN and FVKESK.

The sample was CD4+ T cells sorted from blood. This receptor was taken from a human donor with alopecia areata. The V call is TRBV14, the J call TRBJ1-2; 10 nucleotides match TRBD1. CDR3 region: CASSLRGQGVYGYTF. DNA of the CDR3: TGTGCCAGCAGCCTACGAGGACAGGGGGTCTATGGCTACACCTTC. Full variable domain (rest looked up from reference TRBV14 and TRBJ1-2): EAGVTQFPSHSVIEKGQTVTLRCDPISGHDNLYWYRRVMGKEIKFLLHFVKESKQDESGMPNNRFLAERTGGTYSTLKVQPAELEDSGVYFCASSLRGQGVYGYTFGSGTRLTVV.